This T cell receptor beta chain was documented in a study of shared clonotypes between healthy human individuals. Germline values: CDR1 SGHNT, CDR2 YYREEE (reference sequence). This CDR3 is built from 13 residues. V lost 8 bases to trimming and J lost 0 bases; unmatched junction nucleotides: 5. Naive CD8 cells lacked CD45RO and underwent positive selection for CCR7, leaving out terminally differentiated effector memory CD45RA+ cells. Sorted-subset replicate PCR reactions contained around 220 ng DNA, corresponding to some 29,000 T cell genomes. TCRdb's table, derived via immunoSEQ multiplex PCR, lists solely in-frame clones and lacks some. The data contain hundreds of thousands of clones, 95% to 97% of them singletons.

Sequenced: naive CD8+ T cells sorted from blood. This TCR was sampled from a woman in her thirties in good health. The genes are TRBV5-4 and TRBJ2-7; 7 nucleotides agree with TRBD1. The CDR3: CASRWDSSYEQYF. CDR3 nucleotides: TGTGCCAGTCGATGGGACAGCTCCTACGAGCAGTACTTC.